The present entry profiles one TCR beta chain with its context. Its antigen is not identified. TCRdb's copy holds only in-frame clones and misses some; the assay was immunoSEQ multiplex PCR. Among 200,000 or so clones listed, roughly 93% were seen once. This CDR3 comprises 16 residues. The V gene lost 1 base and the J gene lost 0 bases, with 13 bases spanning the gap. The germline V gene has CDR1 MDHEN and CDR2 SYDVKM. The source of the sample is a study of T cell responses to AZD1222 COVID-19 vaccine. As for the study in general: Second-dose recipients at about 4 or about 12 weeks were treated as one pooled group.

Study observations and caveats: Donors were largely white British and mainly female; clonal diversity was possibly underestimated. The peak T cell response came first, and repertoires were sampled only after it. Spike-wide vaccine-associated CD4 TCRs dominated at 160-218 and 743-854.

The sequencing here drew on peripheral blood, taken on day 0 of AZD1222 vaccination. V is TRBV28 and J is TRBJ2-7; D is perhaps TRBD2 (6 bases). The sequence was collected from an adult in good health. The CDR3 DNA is TGTGCCAGCAGTTTATACCTCGGGGGTCCCTCCTACGAGCAGTACTTC. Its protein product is CASSLYLGGPSYEQYF.